This T cell receptor beta chain was identified during a study of cytomegalovirus exposure and HLA in healthy donors. Study details: The approximately 120 validation repertoires were reported in a later analysis to have been generated on the same platform as the approximately 600 first-cohort repertoires.

TCRdb keeps only in-frame clones here, not all; method: immunoSEQ multiplex PCR. The table includes about 140,000 clones, approximately 84% detected once. CDR1 SQVTM and CDR2 ANQGSEA come from the germline V gene. The CDR3 runs to 17 residues. With V trimmed by 1 base and J by 2 bases, 7 bases remained unmatched. The study's findings and limits: Under in vitro conditions, a few CMV-associated chains were confirmed as specific for CMV antigens.

The donors formed part of the roughly 120-subject validation cohort, distinct from the approximately 670-subject first cohort. Details on this clone: The target antigen is unknown.

Sequenced input: PBMCs. V is TRBV29-1 and J is TRBJ1-3, with TRBD1 matching over 11 bases. The source of this sequence is a man aged 25 to 45 in good health and CMV-seropositive. CDR3 amino acids: CSVEARTGGTPGNTIYF. CDR3 DNA: TGCAGCGTTGAAGCCCGGACAGGGGGCACCCCTGGAAACACCATATATTTT.